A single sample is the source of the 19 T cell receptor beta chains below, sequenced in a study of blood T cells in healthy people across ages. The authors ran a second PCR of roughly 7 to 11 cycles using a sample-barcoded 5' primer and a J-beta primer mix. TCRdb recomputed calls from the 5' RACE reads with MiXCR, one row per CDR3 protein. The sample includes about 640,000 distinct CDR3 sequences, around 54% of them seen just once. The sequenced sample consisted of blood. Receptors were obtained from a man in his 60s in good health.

DNA of the CDR3: TGTGCCAGCAGTGAAACAGGGCTCACGGGGTCCCAGTACTTC. Translating gives CASSETGLTGSQYF. This chain uses TRBV25-1 with TRBJ2-5; weak D call: TRBD1 (6 bases). CDR1 and CDR2 (germline): MGHDK, SYGVNS. The CDR3 sequence is 14 residues long. V lost 2 bases and J 9 bases, leaving 16 bases between the germline ends.

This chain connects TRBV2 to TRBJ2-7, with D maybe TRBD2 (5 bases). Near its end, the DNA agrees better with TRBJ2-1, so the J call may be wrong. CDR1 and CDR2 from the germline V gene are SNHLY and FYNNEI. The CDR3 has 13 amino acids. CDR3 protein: CASTPPGLNEQFF. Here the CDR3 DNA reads TGTGCCAGCACGCCCCCAGGACTTAATGAGCAGTTCTTC.

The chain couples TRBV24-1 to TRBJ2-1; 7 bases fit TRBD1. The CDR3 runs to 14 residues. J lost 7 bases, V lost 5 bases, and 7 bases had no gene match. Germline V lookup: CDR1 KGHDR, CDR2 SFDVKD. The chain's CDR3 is CATSGPGTANEQFF. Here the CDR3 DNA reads TGTGCCACCAGTGGTCCCGGGACAGCAAATGAGCAGTTCTTC.

DNA of the CDR3: TGTGCCAGCAGAGATACAGGGAGCGCGGTCTATGGCTACACCTTC. Its translation is CASRDTGSAVYGYTF. This sequence joins TRBV6-6 and TRBJ1-2; weak D call: TRBD1 (6 bases). The germline CDR1 and CDR2 sequences are MNHNY and SVGAGI (reference sequence). Trimming cost V 6 bases and J 4 bases, with 18 bases left between them. The CDR3 totals 15 residues.

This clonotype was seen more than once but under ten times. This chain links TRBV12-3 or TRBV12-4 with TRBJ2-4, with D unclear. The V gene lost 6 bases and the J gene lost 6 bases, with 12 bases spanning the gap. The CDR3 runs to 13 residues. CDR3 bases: TGTGCCAGCAGCCGAACTGGCGGAAACATTCAGTACTTC. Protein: CASSRTGGNIQYF.

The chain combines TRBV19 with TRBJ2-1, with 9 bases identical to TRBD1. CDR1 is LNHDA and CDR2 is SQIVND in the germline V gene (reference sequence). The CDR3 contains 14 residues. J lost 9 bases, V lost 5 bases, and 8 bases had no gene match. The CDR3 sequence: CASSFIQGASEQFF. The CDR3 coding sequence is TGTGCCAGTAGTTTCATACAGGGGGCAAGTGAGCAGTTCTTC.

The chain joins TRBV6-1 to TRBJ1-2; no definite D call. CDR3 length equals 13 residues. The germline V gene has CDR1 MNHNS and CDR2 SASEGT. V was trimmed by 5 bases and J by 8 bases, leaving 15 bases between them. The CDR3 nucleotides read TGTGCCAGCAGTCAGACTTCGACGTGGGGCTACACCTTC. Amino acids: CASSQTSTWGYTF.

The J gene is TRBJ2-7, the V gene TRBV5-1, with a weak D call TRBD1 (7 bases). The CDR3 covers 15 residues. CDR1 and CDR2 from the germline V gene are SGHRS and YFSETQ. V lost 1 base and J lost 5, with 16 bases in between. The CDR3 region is CASSLQQGRYNEQYF. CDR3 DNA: TGCGCCAGCAGCTTGCAACAGGGGAGGTACAACGAGCAGTACTTC. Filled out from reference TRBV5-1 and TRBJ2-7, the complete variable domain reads KAGVTQTPRYLIKTRGQQVTLSCSPISGHRSVSWYQQTPGQGLQFLFEYFSETQRNKGNFPGRFSGRQFSNSRSEMNVSTLELGDSALYLCASSLQQGRYNEQYFGPGTRLTVT.

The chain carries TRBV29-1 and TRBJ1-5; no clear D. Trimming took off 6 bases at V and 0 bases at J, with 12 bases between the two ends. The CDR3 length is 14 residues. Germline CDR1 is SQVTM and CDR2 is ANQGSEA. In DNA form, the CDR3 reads TGCAGCGTCTCCCAAGGGTATAGCAATCAGCCCCAGCATTTT. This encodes CSVSQGYSNQPQHF.

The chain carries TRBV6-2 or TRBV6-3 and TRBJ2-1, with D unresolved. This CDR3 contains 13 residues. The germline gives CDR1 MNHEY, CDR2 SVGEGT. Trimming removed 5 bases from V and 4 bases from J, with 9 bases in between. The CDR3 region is CASSESQYNEQFF. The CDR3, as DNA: TGTGCCAGCAGTGAAAGCCAGTACAATGAGCAGTTCTTC.

For the CDR3, the DNA is TGTGCCAGCAGTGAAGACGGGGGCGGGTCTCCCCAGTACTTC. It encodes CASSEDGGGSPQYF. The chain uses TRBV2 and TRBJ2-7; D possibly uses TRBD1 or TRBD2 (6 bases each). Per germline, CDR1 SNHLY and CDR2 FYNNEI. V was shortened by 1 base and J by 10 bases, with 17 bases between the two germline ends. The CDR3 is made up of 14 amino acids. The whole variable domain, filled in from reference TRBV2 and TRBJ2-7, reads EPEVTQTPSHQVTQMGQEVILRCVPISNHLYFYWYRQILGQKVEFLVSFYNNEISEKSEIFDDQFSVERPDGSNFTLKIRSTKLEDSAMYFCASSEDGGGSPQYFGPGTRLTVT.

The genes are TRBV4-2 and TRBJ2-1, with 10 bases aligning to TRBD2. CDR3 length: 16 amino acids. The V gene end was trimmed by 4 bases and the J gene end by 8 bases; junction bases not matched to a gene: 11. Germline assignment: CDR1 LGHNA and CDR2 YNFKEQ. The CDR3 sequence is CASSPDRSGGAYEQFF. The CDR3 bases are TGTGCCAGCAGCCCCGACAGGAGCGGGGGGGCCTATGAGCAGTTCTTC.

CDR3 bases: TGTGCCAGCAGAGCCGGGACAGGGGGGAAAGGCGAGCAGTACTTC. Its translation is CASRAGTGGKGEQYF. This chain connects TRBV6-1 to TRBJ2-7; 11 bases fit TRBD1. CDR1 and CDR2 (germline): MNHNS, SASEGT. CDR3 length: 15 amino acids. V was clipped by 6 bases and J by 6 bases; unmatched bases: 10.

DNA of the CDR3: TGCGCCAGCAGCGACGGACAGGTTGGAGACTATGGCTACACCTTC. Translation: CASSDGQVGDYGYTF. The chain couples TRBV5-1 to TRBJ1-2, with TRBD1 identical over 7 bases. Germline lookup yields CDR1 SGHRS and CDR2 YFSETQ. The V and J ends lost 4 bases and 3 bases, in that order; junction bases with no gene match: 9. CDR3 length: 15 amino acids.

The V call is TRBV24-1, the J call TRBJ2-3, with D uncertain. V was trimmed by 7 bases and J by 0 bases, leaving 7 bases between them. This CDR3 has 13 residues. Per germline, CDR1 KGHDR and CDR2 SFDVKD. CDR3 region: CATRKTSTDTQYF. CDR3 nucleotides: TGTGCCACCAGGAAGACAAGCACAGATACGCAGTATTTT.

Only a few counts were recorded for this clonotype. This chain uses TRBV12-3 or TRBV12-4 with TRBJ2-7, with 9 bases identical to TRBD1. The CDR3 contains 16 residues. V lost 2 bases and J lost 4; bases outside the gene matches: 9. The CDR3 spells CASSLRWGTGTYEQYF. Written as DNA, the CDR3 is TGTGCCAGCAGTTTAAGGTGGGGGACAGGGACGTACGAGCAGTACTTC.

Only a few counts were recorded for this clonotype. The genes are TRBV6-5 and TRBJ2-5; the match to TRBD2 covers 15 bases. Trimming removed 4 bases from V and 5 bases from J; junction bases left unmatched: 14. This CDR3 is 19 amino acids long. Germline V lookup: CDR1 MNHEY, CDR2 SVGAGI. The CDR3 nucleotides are TGTGCCAGCAGTTCACCCGACCGGACTAGCGGGGGGGTAAGGGAGACCCAGTACTTC. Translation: CASSSPDRTSGGVRETQYF.

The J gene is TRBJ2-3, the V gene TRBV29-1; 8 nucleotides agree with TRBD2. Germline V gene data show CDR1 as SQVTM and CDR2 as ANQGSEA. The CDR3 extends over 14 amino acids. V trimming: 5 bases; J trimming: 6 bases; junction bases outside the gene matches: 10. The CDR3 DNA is TGCAGCGTTTCGGGACTAGGGCCCAGGGATACGCAGTATTTT. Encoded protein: CSVSGLGPRDTQYF.

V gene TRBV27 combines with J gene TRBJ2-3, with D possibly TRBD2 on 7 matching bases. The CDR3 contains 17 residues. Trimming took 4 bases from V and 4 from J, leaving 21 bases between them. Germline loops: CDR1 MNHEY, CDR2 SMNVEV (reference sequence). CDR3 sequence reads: CASSSAGAGTSPDTQYF. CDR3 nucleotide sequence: TGTGCCAGCAGTTCCGCGGGGGCGGGGACTTCCCCAGATACGCAGTATTTT.